This T cell receptor beta chain was observed in a study of beta chain features in type 1 diabetes. Study-level findings and limits: All four CD4+ subsets of Type 1 diabetes patients contained TCRB CDR3s that were moderately but significantly shorter. Sampled from patients, naive, central memory and Treg TCRB repertoires appeared more similar than those sampled from healthy donors. cDNA sequencing could over-represent cells with high TCR expression.

Since all of the isolated RNA was reverse transcribed, expressed TCRB transcripts were what got sequenced. Sequenced naive, central memory and regulatory T cell samples produced an average of about 3.57 million reads. Sequenced by immunoSEQ multiplex PCR; TCRdb stores in-frame clones only, minus some. The sample lists some 220,000 clones, roughly 11% occurring once. Losses at the gene ends were 5 bases for V and 0 bases for J; bases not matched to a gene: 8. Germline V gene sequence: CDR1 SGHRS, CDR2 YFSETQ. The CDR3 has 17 amino acids. As concerns this clone: The antigen is undetermined.

The origin of this receptor is a man aged 18 to 35 in good health. This chain links TRBV5-1 with TRBJ2-6, with 7 bases aligning to TRBD1. Material: central memory CD4+ T cells from blood. DNA for the CDR3: TGCGCCAGCAGAACCGGGACAGATCCCTCTGGGGCCAACGTCCTGACTTTC. It translates to CASRTGTDPSGANVLTF. The full variable domain, with the rest looked up from reference TRBV5-1 and TRBJ2-6, is KAGVTQTPRYLIKTRGQQVTLSCSPISGHRSVSWYQQTPGQGLQFLFEYFSETQRNKGNFPGRFSGRQFSNSRSEMNVSTLELGDSALYLCASRTGTDPSGANVLTFGAGSRLTVL.